This T cell receptor beta chain was captured in a study of graft-versus-host responses after intestinal transplantation. TCRdb's table, derived via immunoSEQ multiplex PCR, lists solely in-frame clones and lacks some. The sample has around 30,000 clones; 85% to 95% are singletons. The starting material was PBMCs, obtained roughly 68 days after intestinal transplant. This receptor was identified in a human patient who received an intestinal transplant, so some T cells may come from the graft donor.

CDR3 loop: CASSPANTGELFF. The DNA of the CDR3 is TGCGCCAGCAGCCCCGCGAACACCGGGGAGCTGTTTTTT. The gene calls are TRBV4-1 and TRBJ2-2; D not certain. Germline V CDR1 and CDR2: MGHRA, YSYEKL. With 4 bases removed from V and 0 bases from J, the gap between germline ends came to 3 bases. The CDR3 has 13 residues.